This entry lists 8 T cell receptor beta chains sequenced from one sample in a study of T cells in Graves' hyperthyroidism and ophthalmopathy. Amplification targeted TCR beta CDR3 regions from RNA transcripts. With the HTBI primer set, the TCR CDR3 went through a first round of RT-PCR. TCRdb reprocessed the multiplex PCR reads via MiXCR and lists one record per CDR3 protein. The sample shows 700,000 or so distinct CDR3 sequences, roughly 15% of them seen only once. Source material: blood. The origin of the receptors is a man in his late teens or twenties with Graves' hyperthyroidism.

The chain joins TRBV28 to TRBJ1-2, with D hard to call. This CDR3 region has 15 residues. From germline, CDR1 is MDHEN and CDR2 SYDVKM. V shed 7 bases and J shed 4 bases, with 19 bases lying between them. CDR3 protein: CASTPVPVVGYGYTF. The DNA for the CDR3 is TGTGCCAGCACTCCCGTCCCGGTTGTCGGCTATGGCTACACCTTC.

The chain is built from TRBV20-1 and TRBJ2-3, with 8 bases aligning to TRBD2. The V segment lost 5 bases and the J segment 4 bases; nucleotides outside the gene matches: 14. CDR3 size: 16 residues. CDR1 DFQATT and CDR2 SNEGSKA come from the germline V gene (reference sequence). The DNA for the CDR3 is TGCAGTGCTGAGAGGCCGGGACTAGGTCGGGCAGATACGCAGTATTTT. This encodes CSAERPGLGRADTQYF.

This clonotype was recorded only once. This rearrangement joins TRBV5-6 to TRBJ2-6; D is ambiguous. CDR1 and CDR2 (germline): SGHDT, YYEEEE. This CDR3 region has 16 residues. The germline V and J ends were trimmed by 1 base and 4 bases, with 12 bases remaining between them. DNA of the CDR3: TGTGCCAGCAGCTTGAAAAAGGGCCCCGGGGCCAACGTCCTGACTTTC. Protein: CASSLKKGPGANVLTF.

The chain combines TRBV12-3 or TRBV12-4 with TRBJ2-1; 7 nucleotides match TRBD1. V shed 10 bases and J 8 bases; nucleotides not matched to a gene: 17. The CDR3 spans 15 residues. For the CDR3, the DNA is TGTGCCACCCCCTTTGGGGGAGCCGACAGGGATGAGCAGTTCTTC. Translating gives CATPFGGADRDEQFF.

V usage is TRBV5-1 and J usage is TRBJ1-6; D remains unclear. CDR3 size: 14 residues. V was clipped by 1 base and J by 5 bases, with 7 bases between them. Germline CDR1 is SGHRS and CDR2 is YFSETQ. CDR3 sequence (DNA): TGCGCCAGCAGCTTGAGAAGGGATAATTCACCCCTCCACTTT. Residues: CASSLRRDNSPLHF.

Ten or more counts support this clonotype. The V gene is TRBV20-1, the J gene TRBJ2-5; D is ambiguous. Per the germline V gene, CDR1 is DFQATT and CDR2 is SNEGSKA (reference sequence). This CDR3 region has 11 residues. The V gene lost 3 bases and the J gene lost 2 bases, with 4 bases spanning the gap. CDR3 in amino acids: CSARSQETQYF. The DNA for the CDR3 is TGCAGTGCTAGGAGTCAAGAGACCCAGTACTTC.

This chain uses TRBV12-5 with TRBJ2-2; weak D call: TRBD2 (6 bases). V gave up 0 bases and J gave up 4 bases, with 15 bases separating them. This CDR3 has 17 amino acids. In germline, CDR1 is LGHNT, CDR2 FRNRAP. In nucleotides, the CDR3 is TGTGCTAGTGGTTTGGTACGAACGGGGGAGAGCACCGGGGAGCTGTTTTTT. Translation gives CASGLVRTGESTGELFF. Variable domain in full (rest from reference TRBV12-5 and TRBJ2-2): DARVTQTPRHKVTEMGQEVTMRCQPILGHNTVFWYRQTMMQGLELLAYFRNRAPLDDSGMPKDRFSAEMPDATLATLKIQPSEPRDSAVYFCASGLVRTGESTGELFFGEGSRLTVL.

This chain uses TRBV20-1 with TRBJ2-3, with 7 bases that match TRBD2. The CDR3 is 16 amino acids. Germline V gene data show CDR1 as DFQATT and CDR2 as SNEGSKA (reference sequence). V trimming: 0 bases; J trimming: 2 bases; junction bases outside the gene matches: 8. The CDR3 DNA reads TGCAGTGCTAGAGACTTCGGCGGGAGTTCCACAGATACGCAGTATTTT. It specifies CSARDFGGSSTDTQYF.